This T cell receptor beta chain was documented in a study of blood T cell repertoires in COVID-19. Study summary: The study drew acute and convalescent COVID-19 samples from the United States, Italy and Spain. Nucleic acid was either cDNA or gDNA, and it came from T cells, B-cell-depleted T cells, or PBMCs.

In the original workflow: How many nucleated cells were present was estimated from reference gene primer amplification. The data were produced by immunoSEQ multiplex PCR, yet TCRdb's version contains in-frame clones alone and is incomplete. That table is the source of V, J and clone size, and D and trimming were worked out from the DNA. This sample has a few hundred thousand clones, with roughly 89% found just once. The sequence derives from a middle-aged woman who had recovered from COVID-19. Sample: peripheral blood.

The DNA of the CDR3 is TGCAGCGTTGTAGCGGGAGCGGAAGAGACCCAGTACTTC. Translating it yields CSVVAGAEETQYF. V is TRBV29-1 and J is TRBJ2-5; 9 bases are a match to TRBD2. V dropped 4 bases and J dropped 3; count of bases not matched to a gene: 3. The CDR3 spans 13 residues. Germline CDR1 is SQVTM and CDR2 is ANQGSEA.